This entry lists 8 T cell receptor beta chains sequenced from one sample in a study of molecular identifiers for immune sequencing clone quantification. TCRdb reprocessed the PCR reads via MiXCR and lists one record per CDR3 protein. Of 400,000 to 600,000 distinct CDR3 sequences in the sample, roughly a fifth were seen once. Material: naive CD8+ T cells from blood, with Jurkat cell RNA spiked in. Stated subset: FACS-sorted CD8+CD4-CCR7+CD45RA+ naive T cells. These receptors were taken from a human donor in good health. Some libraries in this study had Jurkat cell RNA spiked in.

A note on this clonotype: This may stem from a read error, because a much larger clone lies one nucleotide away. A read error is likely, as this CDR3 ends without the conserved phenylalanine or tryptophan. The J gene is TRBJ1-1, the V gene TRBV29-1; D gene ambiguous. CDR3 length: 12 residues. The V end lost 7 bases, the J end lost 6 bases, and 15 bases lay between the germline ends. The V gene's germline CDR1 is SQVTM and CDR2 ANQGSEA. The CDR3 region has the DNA TGCAGCGGCCTCCTGTTGGGCCCTGAAGCTTTCCTT. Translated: CSGLLLGPEAFL.

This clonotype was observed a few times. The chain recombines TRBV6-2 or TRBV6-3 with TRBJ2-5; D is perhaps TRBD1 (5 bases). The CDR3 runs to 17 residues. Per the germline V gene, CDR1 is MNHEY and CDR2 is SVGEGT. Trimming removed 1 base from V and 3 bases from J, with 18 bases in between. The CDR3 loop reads CASSYLLTHGHEETQYF. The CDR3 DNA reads TGTGCCAGCAGTTACTTACTCACCCACGGACATGAAGAGACCCAGTACTTC.

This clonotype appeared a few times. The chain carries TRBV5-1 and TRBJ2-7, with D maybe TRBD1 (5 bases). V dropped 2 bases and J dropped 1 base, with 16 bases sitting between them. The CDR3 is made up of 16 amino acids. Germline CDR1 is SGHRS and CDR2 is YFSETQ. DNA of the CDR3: TGCGCCAGCAGCTTAGGGTCCAACAGGTTATCCTACGAGCAGTACTTC. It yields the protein CASSLGSNRLSYEQYF.

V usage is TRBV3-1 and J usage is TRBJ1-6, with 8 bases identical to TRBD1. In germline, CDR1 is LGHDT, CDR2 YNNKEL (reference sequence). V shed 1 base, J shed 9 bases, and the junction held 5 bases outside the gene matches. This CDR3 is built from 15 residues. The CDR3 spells CASSQGYRGSSPLHF. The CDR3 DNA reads TGTGCCAGCAGCCAAGGGTACAGGGGGAGTTCACCCCTCCACTTT.

Here the CDR3 reads CASSYQGLAPTYEQYF. The CDR3 nucleotides read TGTGCCAGCAGTTACCAAGGGCTAGCGCCTACCTACGAGCAGTACTTC. The chain is built from TRBV6-2 or TRBV6-3 and TRBJ2-7; the D gene is possibly TRBD2 (6 bases). CDR1 MNHEY and CDR2 SVGEGT come from the germline V gene. The ends were cut back, 2 bases at V and 2 bases at J, with 16 bases in the middle. The CDR3 consists of 16 residues.

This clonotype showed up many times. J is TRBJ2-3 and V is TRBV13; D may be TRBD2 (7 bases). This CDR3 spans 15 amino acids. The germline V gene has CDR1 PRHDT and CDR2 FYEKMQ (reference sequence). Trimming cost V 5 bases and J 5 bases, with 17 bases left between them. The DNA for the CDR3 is TGTGCCAGCAGCCCCCCCGGGGGGCGTAGAGATACGCAGTATTTT. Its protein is CASSPPGGRRDTQYF.

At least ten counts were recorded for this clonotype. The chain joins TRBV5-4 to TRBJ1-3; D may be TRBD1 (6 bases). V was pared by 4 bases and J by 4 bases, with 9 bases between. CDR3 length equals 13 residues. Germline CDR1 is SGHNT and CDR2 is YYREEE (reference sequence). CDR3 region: CASSGTPGNTIYF. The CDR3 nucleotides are TGTGCCAGCAGCGGGACACCGGGAAACACCATATATTTT.

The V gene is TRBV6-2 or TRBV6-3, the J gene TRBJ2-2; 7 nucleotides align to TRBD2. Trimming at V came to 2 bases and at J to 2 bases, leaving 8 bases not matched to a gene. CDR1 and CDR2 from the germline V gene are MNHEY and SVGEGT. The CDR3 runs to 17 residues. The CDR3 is CASSYGRLAVNTGELFF. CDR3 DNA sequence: TGTGCCAGCAGTTACGGGCGGCTAGCGGTAAACACCGGGGAGCTGTTTTTT.